Listed below are T cell receptor beta chains from one sample, sequenced in a study of identifying expanded T cells in peripheral blood. Using immunoSEQ multiplex PCR, the repertoire was profiled, and TCRdb retains in-frame clones only, with some absent. Of about 81,000 clones listed, roughly 84% are singletons. The source material was blood. The source of these receptors is a person aged 18-69 years in good health. The CDR3 runs from the conserved cysteine through the conserved F or W. The order of the fields is clone size, D gene, J gene, V gene, CDR3 DNA, CDR3 protein. D genes are given only for firm matches. Some rows have no size entry. The others give once, few or many, or a class for an expanded clone.

- | TRBD1 | TRBJ2-2 | TRBV25-1 | TGTGCCAGCAGTGAAAACCGGGACAGGGGGTTGTTTTTT | CASSENRDRGLFF
- | - | TRBJ1-1 | TRBV28 | TGTGCCAGCAGTTCGGACAGTCCAGAAGCTTTCTTT | CASSSDSPEAFF
- | - | TRBJ1-1 | TRBV7-9 | TGTGCCAGCAGCTTAGGGCAGCCCAATGAAGCTTTCTTT | CASSLGQPNEAFF
- | TRBD1 | TRBJ1-1 | TRBV29-1 | TGCAGCGTTGCCCCAACAGGGGGCGGGTGGGCTTTCTTT | CSVAPTGGGWAFF
- | - | TRBJ2-1 | TRBV18 | TGTGCCAGCTCACCACCGGGCCTCAACAATGAGCAGTTCTTC | CASSPPGLNNEQFF
- | TRBD2 | TRBJ2-5 | TRBV6-5 | TGTGCCAGCAGTTACGCAGCGGGAGTTTCTGAGACCCAGTACTTC | CASSYAAGVSETQYF
- | - | TRBJ1-2 | TRBV28 | TGTGCCAGCAGAGGGCGTGTGCCGGGCTACACCTTC | CASRGRVPGYTF
- | - | TRBJ2-7 | TRBV11-2 | TGTGCCAGCAGCCCCCAGGGGCCAGGCACCCTCGACGAGCAGTACTTC | CASSPQGPGTLDEQYF
- | TRBD2 | TRBJ2-1 | TRBV4-3 | TGCGCCAGCAGCCGAGAAGAAGGCACTAGCGGGACTGAGCAGTTCTTC | CASSREEGTSGTEQFF
- | - | TRBJ2-3 | TRBV7-2 | TGTGCCAGCAGCTTAGACGAAACCCAACATGATACGCAGTATTTT | CASSLDETQHDTQYF
- | - | TRBJ1-1 | TRBV19 | TGTGCCAGTAGTCCCCTCGGAAGGAACACTGAAGCTTTCTTT | CASSPLGRNTEAFF
- | - | TRBJ2-1 | TRBV7-6 | TGTGCCAGCAGCAAGGGAGAGGGATTAACCTACAATGAGCAGTTCTTC | CASSKGEGLTYNEQFF
- | TRBD1 | TRBJ2-7 | TRBV30 | TGTGCCTGGAGTGACACGGGGACAGGGGACTACGAGCAGTACTTC | CAWSDTGTGDYEQYF
- | TRBD2 | TRBJ2-3 | TRBV11-3 | TGTGCCAGCAGCTCCATGGCTAGCGGGTCCCAGTATTTT | CASSSMASGSQYF
- | TRBD2 | TRBJ2-7 | TRBV18 | TGTGCCAGCTCACCACCGGGACTAGCGGGAGGACTACCTTCCTTC | CASSPPGLAGGLPSF
- | - | TRBJ2-7 | TRBV15 | TGTGCCACCAGCAGAGAAGGGGTGTCCTACGAGCAGTACTTC | CATSREGVSYEQYF
large | TRBD2 | TRBJ2-7 | TRBV18 | TGTGCCAGCTCACCATCCTCCTATGGAACTAGCGTGTCCTACGAGCAGTACTTC | CASSPSSYGTSVSYEQYF
few | TRBD2 | TRBJ2-7 | TRBV5-6 | TGTGCCAGCACTCTAGCGGGAGGGATGGGGCAGTACTTC | CASTLAGGMGQYF
once | - | TRBJ1-2 | TRBV6-5 | TGTGCCAGCAGTTACTCGAAGAATGGGGCGAGCTATGGCTACACCTTC | CASSYSKNGASYGYTF
- | - | TRBJ2-7 | TRBV10-3 | TGTGCCAAACCGGGACGAGCTTTCGGCGAGCAGTACTTC | CAKPGRAFGEQYF
- | - | TRBJ1-1 | TRBV27 | TGTGCCAGCAGTCACAACAGGAACACTGAAGCTTTCTTT | CASSHNRNTEAFF
- | - | TRBJ1-3 | TRBV6-5 | TGTGCCAGCAGACCCGCGTCTGGAAACACCATATATTTT | CASRPASGNTIYF